The sequence of this T cell receptor beta chain was determined in a study of human T cells and chemical hapten exposure. As for the study in general: Slight volume differences across pooled libraries mainly accounted for varying per-sample TCR yields.

The library tagged each cDNA molecule with unique molecular identifiers. Via MiXCR, TCRdb re-called the RACE reads, giving one row per CDR3 protein. The sample holds 85,000 to 100,000 distinct CDR3 sequences, 27% seen once. Time point in this sample: patch test 3, about 24 weeks after DPC sensitization. The treatment denotes: therapeutic diphenylcyclopropenone sensitization with weekly scalp DPC. Ahead of each patch test application, blood was drawn. V dropped 5 bases and J dropped 12 bases, with 16 bases sitting between them. The CDR3 is made up of 12 amino acids. Material: whole blood, obtained in connection with sensitization to the hapten diphenylcyclopropenone (DPC). The origin of this receptor is a man aged 40-49 years with alopecia areata. Some clones in this sample may be carry-over from other donors' samples. The J gene is TRBJ1-2, the V gene TRBV12-3 or TRBV12-4; D is uncertain. The CDR3 region has the DNA TGTGCCAGCAGTCTTACGTGGGCCGGCGACACCTTC. This encodes CASSLTWAGDTF.